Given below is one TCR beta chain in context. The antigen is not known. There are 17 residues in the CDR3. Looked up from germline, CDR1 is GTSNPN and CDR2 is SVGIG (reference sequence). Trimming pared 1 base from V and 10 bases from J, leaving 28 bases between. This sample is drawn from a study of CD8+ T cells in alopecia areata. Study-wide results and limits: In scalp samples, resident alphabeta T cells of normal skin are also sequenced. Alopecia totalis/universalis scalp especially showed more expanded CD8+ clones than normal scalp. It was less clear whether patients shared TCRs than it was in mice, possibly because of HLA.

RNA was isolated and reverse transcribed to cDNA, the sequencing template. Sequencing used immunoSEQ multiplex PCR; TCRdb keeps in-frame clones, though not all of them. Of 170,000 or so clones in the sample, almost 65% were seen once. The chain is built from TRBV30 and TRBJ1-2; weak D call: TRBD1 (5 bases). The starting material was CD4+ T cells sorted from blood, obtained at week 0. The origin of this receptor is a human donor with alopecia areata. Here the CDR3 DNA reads TGTGCCTGGAGTGCTGGTGGTGTGGGGGAATGGACCAGGGACTACACCTTC. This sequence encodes CAWSAGGVGEWTRDYTF.